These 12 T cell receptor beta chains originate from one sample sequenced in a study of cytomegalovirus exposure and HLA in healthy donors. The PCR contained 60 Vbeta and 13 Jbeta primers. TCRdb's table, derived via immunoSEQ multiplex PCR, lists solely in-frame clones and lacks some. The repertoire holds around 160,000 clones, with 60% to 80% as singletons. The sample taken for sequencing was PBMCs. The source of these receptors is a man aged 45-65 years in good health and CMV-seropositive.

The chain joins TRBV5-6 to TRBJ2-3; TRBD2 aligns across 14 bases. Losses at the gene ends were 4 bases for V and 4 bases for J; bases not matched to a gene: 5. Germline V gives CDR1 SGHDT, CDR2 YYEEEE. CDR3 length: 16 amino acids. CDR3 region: CASSPGLAGGPDTQYF. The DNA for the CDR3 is TGTGCCAGCAGCCCTGGACTAGCGGGGGGCCCAGATACGCAGTATTTT.

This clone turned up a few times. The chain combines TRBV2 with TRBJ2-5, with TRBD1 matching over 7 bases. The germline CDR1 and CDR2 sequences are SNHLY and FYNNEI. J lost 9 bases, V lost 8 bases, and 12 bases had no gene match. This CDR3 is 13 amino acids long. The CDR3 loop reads CASGRGTAEAQYF. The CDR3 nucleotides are TGTGCCAGCGGAAGAGGGACAGCTGAGGCCCAGTACTTC. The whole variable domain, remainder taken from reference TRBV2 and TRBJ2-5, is EPEVTQTPSHQVTQMGQEVILRCVPISNHLYFYWYRQILGQKVEFLVSFYNNEISEKSEIFDDQFSVERPDGSNFTLKIRSTKLEDSAMYFCASGRGTAEAQYFGPGTRLLVL.

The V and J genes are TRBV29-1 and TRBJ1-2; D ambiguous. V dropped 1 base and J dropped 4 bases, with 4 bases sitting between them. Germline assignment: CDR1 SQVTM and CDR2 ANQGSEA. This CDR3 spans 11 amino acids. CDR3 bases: TGCAGCGTTGAAGTACTCTATGGCTACACCTTC. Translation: CSVEVLYGYTF. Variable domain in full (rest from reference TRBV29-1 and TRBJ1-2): SAVISQKPSRDICQRGTSLTIQCQVDSQVTMMFWYRQQPGQSLTLIATANQGSEATYESGFVIDKFPISRPNLTFSTLTVSNMSPEDSSIYLCSVEVLYGYTFGSGTRLTVV.

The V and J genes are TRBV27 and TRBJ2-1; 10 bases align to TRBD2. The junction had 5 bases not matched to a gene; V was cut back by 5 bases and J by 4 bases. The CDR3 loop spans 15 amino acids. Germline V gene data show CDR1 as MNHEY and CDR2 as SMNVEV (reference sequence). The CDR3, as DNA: TGTGCCAGCAGTATAGCGGGGGGCGGGTACAATGAGCAGTTCTTC. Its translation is CASSIAGGGYNEQFF.

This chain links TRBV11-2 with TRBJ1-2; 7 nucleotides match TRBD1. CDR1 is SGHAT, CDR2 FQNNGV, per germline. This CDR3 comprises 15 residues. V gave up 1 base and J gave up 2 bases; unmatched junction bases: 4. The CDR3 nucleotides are TGTGCCAGCAGCTTAGGACAGGGTGGAAACTATGGCTACACCTTC. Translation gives CASSLGQGGNYGYTF. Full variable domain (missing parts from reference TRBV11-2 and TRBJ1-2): EAGVAQSPRYKIIEKRQSVAFWCNPISGHATLYWYQQILGQGPKLLIQFQNNGVVDDSQLPKDRFSAERLKGVDSTLKIQPAKLEDSAVYLCASSLGQGGNYGYTFGSGTRLTVV.

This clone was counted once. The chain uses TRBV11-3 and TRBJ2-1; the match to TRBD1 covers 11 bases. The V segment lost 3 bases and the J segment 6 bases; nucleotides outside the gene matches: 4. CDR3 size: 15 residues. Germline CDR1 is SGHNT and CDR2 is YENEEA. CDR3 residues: CASSFSGTGGNEQFF. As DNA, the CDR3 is TGTGCCAGCAGCTTTTCCGGGACAGGGGGCAATGAGCAGTTCTTC.

This CDR3 reads CASRPVRDSTYEQYF. CDR3 DNA: TGTGCCAGCAGGCCAGTACGGGACAGTACCTACGAGCAGTACTTC. The chain recombines TRBV11-3 with TRBJ2-5; 7 positions match TRBD1. The J call may be wrong; the DNA end is better matched by TRBJ2-7. The CDR3 totals 15 residues. Per germline, CDR1 SGHNT and CDR2 YENEEA.

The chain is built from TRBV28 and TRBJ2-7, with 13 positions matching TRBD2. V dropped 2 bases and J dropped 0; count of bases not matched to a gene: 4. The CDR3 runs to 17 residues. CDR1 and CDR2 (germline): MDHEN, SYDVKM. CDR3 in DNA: TGTGCCAGCAGTTTACCGAGGACTAGCGGGAGCTCCTACGAGCAGTACTTC. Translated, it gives CASSLPRTSGSSYEQYF.

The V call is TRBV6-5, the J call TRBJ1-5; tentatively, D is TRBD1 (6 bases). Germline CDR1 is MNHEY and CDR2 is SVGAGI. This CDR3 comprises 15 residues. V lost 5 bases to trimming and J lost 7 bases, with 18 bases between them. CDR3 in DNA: TGTGCCAGCAGTCATCCAAAACAGGGTGTCCAGCCCCAGCATTTT. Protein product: CASSHPKQGVQPQHF.

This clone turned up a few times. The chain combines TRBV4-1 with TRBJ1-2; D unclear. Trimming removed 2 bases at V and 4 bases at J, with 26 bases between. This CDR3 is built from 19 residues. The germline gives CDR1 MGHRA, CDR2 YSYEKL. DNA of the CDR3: TGCGCCAGCAGCCAACACCTTAGGAACAGAGCCACAAAGATCTATGGCTACACCTTC. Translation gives CASSQHLRNRATKIYGYTF.

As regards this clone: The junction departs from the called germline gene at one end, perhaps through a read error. The CDR3 is CASRDTENAEAFF. CDR3 bases: TGCGCCAGCAGAGACACAGAGAACGCTGAAGCTTTCTTT. The chain joins TRBV10-1 to TRBJ1-1, with no clear D. The germline gives CDR1 WNHNN, CDR2 SYGVQD (reference sequence). The CDR3 totals 13 residues.

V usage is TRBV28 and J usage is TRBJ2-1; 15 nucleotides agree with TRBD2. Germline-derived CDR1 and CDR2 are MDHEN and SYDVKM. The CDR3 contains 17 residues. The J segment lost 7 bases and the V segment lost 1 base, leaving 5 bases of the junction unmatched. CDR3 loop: CASSLSRGLAGGNEQFF. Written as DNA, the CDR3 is TGTGCCAGCAGTTTATCCCGAGGACTAGCGGGGGGGAATGAGCAGTTCTTC.